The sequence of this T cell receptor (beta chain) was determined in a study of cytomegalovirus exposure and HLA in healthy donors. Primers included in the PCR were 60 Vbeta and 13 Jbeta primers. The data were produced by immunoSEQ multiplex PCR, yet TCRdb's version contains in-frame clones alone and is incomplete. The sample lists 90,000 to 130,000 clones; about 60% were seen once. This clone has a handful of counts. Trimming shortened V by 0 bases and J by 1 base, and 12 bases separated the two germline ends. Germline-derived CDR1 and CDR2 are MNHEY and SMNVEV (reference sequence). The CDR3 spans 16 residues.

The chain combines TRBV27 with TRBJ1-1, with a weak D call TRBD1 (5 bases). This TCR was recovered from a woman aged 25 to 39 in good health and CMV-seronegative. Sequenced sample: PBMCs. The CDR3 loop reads CASSLSRGTGNTEAFF. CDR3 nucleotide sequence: TGTGCCAGCAGTTTATCACGGGGGACGGGGAACACTGAAGCTTTCTTT.